The subject of this entry is one TCR beta chain. Its antigen is unknown. One end of the junction is discordant with germline, which a read error may explain. Germline CDR1 LGHDT, CDR2 YNNKEL (reference sequence). There are 14 residues in the CDR3. These data originate in a study of molecular identifiers for immune sequencing clone quantification. In the study overall: RNA, taken in replicates from 20,000 or 100,000 naive CD8 cells, was split five ways, with four sequenced. Study-level points and caveats: In CMV-specific effectors, clones above 20 copies held over 99% of molecules; naive, under 1%. With a barcode shared among identical TCR molecules, highly expanded clone sizes could be underestimated.

TCRdb ran MiXCR on the PCR reads and lists one entry per CDR3 protein. The table shows 350,000 or so distinct CDR3 sequences, with about a fifth occurring only once. As CD8+CD4-CCR7+CD45RA+ cells, naive CD8 T cells were sorted. The V call is TRBV3-1, the J call TRBJ1-4; 7 positions agree with TRBD1. Material for sequencing was naive CD8+ T cells from blood, with Jurkat cell RNA spiked in. This sample's subset: FACS-sorted CD8+CD4-CCR7+CD45RA+ naive T cells. This receptor was taken from a human donor in good health. Some libraries in this study had Jurkat cell RNA spiked in. CDR3 bases: TGTGCCAGCAGCCAACTAGGGGGCAGTGAAAGACTGTTTTTT. This translates into CASSQLGGSERLFF.